This TCR beta chain stems from a study of blood T cell repertoires in COVID-19. Study background: The origin of the acute and convalescent COVID-19 samples was the United States, Italy and Spain. Nucleic acid was either cDNA or gDNA, and it came from T cells, B-cell-depleted T cells, or PBMCs.

The CDR3 extends over 13 amino acids. CDR1 is SEHNR and CDR2 is FQNEAQ in the germline V gene (reference sequence). Trimming took 2 bases from V and 4 from J; bases not matched to a gene: 0. In the original analysis: It was from reference gene primer amplification that nucleated cell counts were estimated. Produced via immunoSEQ multiplex PCR; TCRdb's table is partial and in-frame only. The DNA gave D and trimming, while V, J and clone size come from that table. The data hold approximately 380,000 clones, with roughly 85% observed a single time. Sequenced sample: peripheral blood. The TCR originated in a woman aged 18 to 35 with acute or convalescent COVID-19. The V gene is TRBV7-9, the J gene TRBJ2-5; 8 positions match TRBD1. The CDR3 protein is CASSLTGGETQYF. As DNA, the CDR3 is TGTGCCAGCAGCTTAACAGGGGGAGAGACCCAGTACTTC. The whole variable domain, remainder taken from reference TRBV7-9 and TRBJ2-5, is DTGVSQNPRHKITKRGQNVTFRCDPISEHNRLYWYRQTLGQGPEFLTYFQNEAQLEKSRLLSDRFSAERPKGSFSTLEIQRTEQGDSAMYLCASSLTGGETQYFGPGTRLLVL.